The T cell receptor beta chain described here comes from a study of blood T cell repertoires in COVID-19. The V segment lost 1 base and the J segment 2 bases; nucleotides outside the gene matches: 5. The CDR3 totals 15 residues. CDR1 is MNHEY, CDR2 SVGAGI, per germline. Clones were sequenced by immunoSEQ multiplex PCR, and TCRdb holds only the in-frame ones, with some missing. The sample records 200,000 or so clones, around 86% being singletons. This sequence joins TRBV6-5 and TRBJ2-7, with 7 bases matching TRBD2. The sequencing sample was made of peripheral blood. The TCR sequence derives from a man in his 60s with acute or convalescent COVID-19. The CDR3 loop reads CASSYWVGGAYEQYF. The DNA for the CDR3 is TGTGCCAGCAGTTACTGGGTGGGGGGGGCCTACGAGCAGTACTTC.